This T cell receptor beta chain was obtained from a study of blood T cell repertoires in COVID-19. Study-level background: Samples representing acute and convalescent COVID-19 were sourced from the United States, Italy and Spain. PBMCs, B-cell-depleted T cells, or T cells were the source of the cDNA or gDNA that made up the material.

Original methodology: Nucleated cell counts were estimated from reference gene primer amplification. Measured with immunoSEQ multiplex PCR; TCRdb has only the in-frame clones, and not every one. That table furnishes V, J and clone size, whereas the DNA furnished D and trimming. Among about 81,000 clones listed, 70% to 90% were seen once. Sequenced material: peripheral blood. The clonotype comes from a man in his 70s with active or convalescent COVID-19.

CDR3 residues: CASSLDEAGTYEQYF. The CDR3 nucleotides are TGTGCCAGCAGCTTAGACGAGGCAGGGACCTACGAGCAGTACTTC. The chain is built from TRBV7-9 and TRBJ2-7; D might be TRBD1 (5 bases). This CDR3 region has 15 residues. Trimming cost V 1 base and J 2 bases, with 12 bases left between them. Germline-derived CDR1 and CDR2 are SEHNR and FQNEAQ (reference sequence). The full variable domain, rest sourced from reference TRBV7-9 and TRBJ2-7, is DTGVSQNPRHKITKRGQNVTFRCDPISEHNRLYWYRQTLGQGPEFLTYFQNEAQLEKSRLLSDRFSAERPKGSFSTLEIQRTEQGDSAMYLCASSLDEAGTYEQYFGPGTRLTVT.